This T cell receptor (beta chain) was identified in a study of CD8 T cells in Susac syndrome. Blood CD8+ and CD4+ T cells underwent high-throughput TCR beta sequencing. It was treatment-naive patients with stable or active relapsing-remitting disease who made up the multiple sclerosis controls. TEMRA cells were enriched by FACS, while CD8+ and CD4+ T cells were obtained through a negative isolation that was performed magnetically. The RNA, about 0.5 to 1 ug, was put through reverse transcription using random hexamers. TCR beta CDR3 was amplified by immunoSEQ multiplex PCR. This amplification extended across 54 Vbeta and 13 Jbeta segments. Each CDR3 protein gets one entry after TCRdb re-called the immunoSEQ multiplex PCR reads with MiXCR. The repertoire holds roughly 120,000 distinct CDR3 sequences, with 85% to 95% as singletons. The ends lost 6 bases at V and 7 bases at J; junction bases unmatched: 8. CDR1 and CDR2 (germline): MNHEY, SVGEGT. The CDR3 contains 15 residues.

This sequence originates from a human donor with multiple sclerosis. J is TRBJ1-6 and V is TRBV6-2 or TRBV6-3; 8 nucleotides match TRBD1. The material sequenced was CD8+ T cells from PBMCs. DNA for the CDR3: TGTGCCAGCAGGGAGGACAGGGAGATGAATTCACCCCTCCACTTT. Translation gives CASREDREMNSPLHF.